The 19 T cell receptor beta chains below come from one sample, sequenced in a study of T-cell reconstitution after alpha-beta-depleted transplantation in children. Unique molecular identifiers were incorporated into the prepared TCRbeta library. TCRdb analysed the PCR reads with MiXCR anew, one entry per CDR3 protein. The sample shows fewer than 550,000 distinct CDR3 sequences, over 9.5% of them seen only once. The source was PBMCs, collected before TCRalphabeta/CD19-depleted stem cell transplant. The receptors stem from a child aged 2-15 years with inherited bone marrow failure, due to receive a stem cell transplant.

This chain uses TRBV4-3 with TRBJ2-1, with 10 nucleotides matching TRBD1. The CDR3 runs 17 residues. Germline trimming cut 1 base from V and 3 bases from J; bases unmatched to any gene: 6. Per germline, CDR1 LGHNA and CDR2 YSLEER. The CDR3 loop reads CASSQATDRGYYNEQFF. Here the CDR3 DNA reads TGCGCCAGCAGCCAAGCGACGGACAGGGGGTACTACAATGAGCAGTTCTTC.

This clonotype was seen many times. The gene calls are TRBV4-1 and TRBJ2-3, with 12 bases aligning to TRBD2. Germline V gene sequence: CDR1 MGHRA, CDR2 YSYEKL. The junction had 10 bases not matched to a gene; V was cut back by 1 base and J by 2 bases. This CDR3 has 19 amino acids. Written as DNA, the CDR3 is TGCGCCAGCAGCCAAGTACCGCCTAGCGGGAGGGGGTTCACAGATACGCAGTATTTT. Translating it yields CASSQVPPSGRGFTDTQYF.

This clonotype came up many times. The chain links TRBV6-2 or TRBV6-3 to TRBJ2-1; unclear D gene. Trimming stripped 5 bases from V and 3 bases from J, with 14 bases between. CDR1 and CDR2 from the germline V gene are MNHEY and SVGEGT. This CDR3 is built from 15 residues. For the CDR3, the DNA is TGTGCCAGCAGTCCCCCTAGTCTTCTCTACAATGAGCAGTTCTTC. This translates into CASSPPSLLYNEQFF.

This clonotype was observed at least ten times. The chain employs TRBV5-1 and TRBJ2-7; the D gene is possibly TRBD2 (6 bases). The germline V gene has CDR1 SGHRS and CDR2 YFSETQ. V was pared by 3 bases and J by 5 bases, with 15 bases between. The CDR3 has 14 amino acids. DNA of the CDR3: TGCGCCAGCAGCTCGGAGGGCCTTGCCCACGAGCAGTACTTC. It encodes CASSSEGLAHEQYF.

This clonotype has only a few counts. The V gene is TRBV6-5, the J gene TRBJ2-5, with TRBD1 matching 9 bases. This CDR3 region has 14 residues. Germline V gene lookup returns CDR1 MNHEY and CDR2 SVGAGI. J lost 12 bases, V lost 2 bases, and 10 bases had no gene match. For the CDR3, the DNA is TGTGCCAGCAGTTACCCCGGGACAGGGAATGAAGAGTACTTC. Translating gives CASSYPGTGNEEYF.

This clonotype came up many times. The chain links TRBV27 to TRBJ2-7; 12 bases are shared with TRBD1. Germline V gives CDR1 MNHEY, CDR2 SMNVEV (reference sequence). V was clipped by 5 bases and J by 3 bases; unmatched bases: 5. This CDR3 is built from 15 residues. The CDR3 here is CASSGGQGANYEQYF. The CDR3 bases are TGTGCCAGCAGTGGGGGACAGGGGGCCAACTACGAGCAGTACTTC.

The table lists this clonotype with many counts. V gene TRBV7-9 combines with J gene TRBJ2-7; a possible D gene is TRBD2 (6 bases). This CDR3 is 13 amino acids long. Between the trimmed V and J ends, which lost 6 bases and 0 bases, there was a span of 9 bases. The germline gives CDR1 SEHNR, CDR2 FQNEAQ (reference sequence). As DNA, the CDR3 is TGTGCCAGCAGGGGGAGGCGCTCCTACGAGCAGTACTTC. It codes for CASRGRRSYEQYF.

This clonotype turned up a few times. This chain joins TRBV5-1 and TRBJ2-7; D is undetermined. Trimming stripped 0 bases from V and 2 bases from J, with 9 bases between. Per the germline V gene, CDR1 is SGHRS and CDR2 is YFSETQ. This CDR3 spans 14 amino acids. The DNA of the CDR3 is TGCGCCAGCAGCTTGGAATTCAGAGCCTACGAGCAGTACTTC. Translating gives CASSLEFRAYEQYF.

This rearrangement joins TRBV4-3 to TRBJ2-2; 9 nucleotides agree with TRBD2. V was clipped by 4 bases and J by 4 bases; unmatched bases: 4. The germline gives CDR1 LGHNA, CDR2 YSLEER. The CDR3 runs to 15 residues. The chain's CDR3 is CASSPLAGPTGELFF. The CDR3 DNA follows: TGCGCCAGCAGCCCGCTAGCGGGGCCCACCGGGGAGCTGTTTTTT.

A remark on this clonotype: It may be a read error: a sequence one base away is much more abundant. The genes are TRBV11-2 and TRBJ2-7; D possibly corresponds to TRBD2 (5 bases). This CDR3 has 14 residues. Germline CDR1 and CDR2: SGHAT and FQNNGV. The CDR3 region is CTSSFYRGRYEQYF. The CDR3 nucleotides are TGTACCAGCAGCTTTTACCGGGGTCGGTACGAGCAGTACTTC.

This clonotype has more than one count but fewer than ten. The chain employs TRBV4-2 and TRBJ2-5, with 9 bases identical to TRBD2. V dropped 5 bases and J dropped 3; count of bases not matched to a gene: 4. From germline, CDR1 is LGHNA and CDR2 YNFKEQ. The CDR3 has 14 amino acids. The CDR3 bases are TGTGCCAGCAGCAGTTCTAGCGGGAAAGAGACCCAGTACTTC. Its translation is CASSSSSGKETQYF.

This chain joins TRBV20-1 and TRBJ2-1; 13 bases are shared with TRBD2. The germline gives CDR1 DFQATT, CDR2 SNEGSKA (reference sequence). The CDR3 has 18 residues. Trimming removed 1 base from V and 2 bases from J; junction bases left unmatched: 8. CDR3 DNA sequence: TGCAGTGCTAGAGTATTGATTGGGACTAGCGGGACCTACAATGAGCAGTTCTTC. Its protein is CSARVLIGTSGTYNEQFF.

This clonotype was observed many times. The J gene is TRBJ1-2, the V gene TRBV4-3; D not certain. The CDR3 sequence is 17 residues long. Per germline, CDR1 LGHNA and CDR2 YSLEER. The ends were cut back, 1 base at V and 6 bases at J, with 21 bases in the middle. The CDR3: CASSQAPFLFESNGYTF. For the CDR3, the DNA is TGCGCCAGCAGCCAAGCACCCTTTCTTTTCGAGTCGAATGGCTACACCTTC.

This clonotype came up many times. This chain links TRBV10-3 with TRBJ2-1; D is possibly TRBD1 (6 bases). Trimming took off 10 bases at V and 2 bases at J, with 12 bases between the two ends. From germline, CDR1 is ENHRY and CDR2 SYGVKD. The CDR3 covers 13 residues. The CDR3: CATTGQAYNEQFF. The CDR3 DNA reads as TGTGCCACAACAGGGCAGGCCTACAATGAGCAGTTCTTC.

The sample holds many counts of this clonotype. In DNA, the CDR3 is TGTGCCAGCAGTCGGGATCGACAGTGGTACGAGCAGTACTTC. Translation gives CASSRDRQWYEQYF. This chain connects TRBV6-1 to TRBJ2-7; D possibly matches TRBD1 or TRBD2 (5 bases each). From germline, CDR1 is MNHNS and CDR2 SASEGT. V dropped 5 bases and J dropped 4 bases, with 15 bases sitting between them. The CDR3 consists of 14 residues.

This clonotype was picked up many times. The chain recombines TRBV29-1 with TRBJ2-2; TRBD2 agrees at 9 bases. CDR3 size: 15 residues. Germline assignment: CDR1 SQVTM and CDR2 ANQGSEA. V shed 4 bases and J 1 base; nucleotides not matched to a gene: 4. The CDR3 sequence is CSVVAGAMNTGELFF. The CDR3 DNA reads as TGCAGCGTTGTAGCGGGGGCCATGAACACCGGGGAGCTGTTTTTT.

Ten or more counts support this clonotype. This sequence joins TRBV20-1 and TRBJ2-3, with 12 positions matching TRBD2. The J segment lost 6 bases and the V segment lost 4 bases, leaving 14 bases of the junction unmatched. Germline assignment: CDR1 DFQATT and CDR2 SNEGSKA (reference sequence). The CDR3 is made up of 17 amino acids. The CDR3 is CSATPLAGGPQADTQYF. The CDR3 DNA is TGCAGTGCTACCCCCCTAGCGGGAGGGCCCCAGGCGGATACGCAGTATTTT.

This clonotype was seen repeatedly, ten times or more. The CDR3 region is CASSLGLAEVGDTQYF. For the CDR3, the DNA is TGCGCCAGCAGCTTGGGACTAGCGGAGGTTGGGGATACGCAGTATTTT. The chain recombines TRBV5-1 with TRBJ2-3; 9 bases align to TRBD2. CDR3 length: 16 amino acids. Germline CDR1 SGHRS, CDR2 YFSETQ. Losses at the gene ends were 0 bases for V and 6 bases for J; bases not matched to a gene: 8.

This clonotype was found many times. V gene TRBV4-3 combines with J gene TRBJ2-2; a possible D gene is TRBD2 (6 bases). The CDR3 totals 15 residues. The V and J ends lost 5 bases and 3 bases respectively, with 13 bases between them. Germline CDR1 and CDR2: LGHNA and YSLEER. CDR3 DNA: TGCGCCAGCAGCGGGCGGGACTCCTACACCGGGGAGCTGTTTTTT. Translating it yields CASSGRDSYTGELFF.